This TCR beta chain was retrieved from a study of shared clonotypes between healthy human individuals (dated by TCRdb to the early 2020s). For the study in its entirety: The cohort included three men and a couple of women between 18 and 49 years of age. For each donor, CD4 naive and CD4 memory were each given three plates, CD8 naive was given two plates, and CD8 memory was given one plate. The study deeply sequenced blood TCR repertoires of about five healthy adults to estimate repertoire size and the extent of clonotype sharing between individuals. Different laboratories and diverse techniques were used to prepare libraries and sequence TCR repertoires, to increase sequencing depth and limit assay-specific biases. Leukapheresis yielded between about 0.8 and 9.5 billion PBMCs per donor. Paper-wide results and their limitations: Pairwise subsampling indicated that sequencing depth was expected to affect the degree of clonotype sharing among donors. Because the study included only a small number of donors, the genetic and exposure-history diversity represented was limited. Sharing across a few donors was observed for about 5% of naive CD4, under 4% of naive CD8, about 2.3% of memory CD4, and around 0.4% of memory CD8 clonotypes. Sampling was restricted to blood, and TCR repertoires in tissues likely differ from the TCR repertoires found in blood. Incomplete sequencing was indicated by rarefaction of sorted-subset datasets, despite the large sequencing depth. Higher generation probabilities were observed for clonotypes shared by all four sorted-subset donors than for non-shared clonotypes. Naive subsets generally had larger estimated clonotype richness than memory subsets did.

Using the deep immunoSEQ assay, multiplex PCR amplified TCR CDR3 regions from genomic DNA. Genomic DNA extracted from each cell subset was distributed evenly over all wells of several immunoSEQ 96-well plates, and each plate served as one replicate. For sorted subsets, approximately 190 ng of genomic DNA, equivalent to 25,000 to 30,000 T cell genomes, went into each replicate PCR. Purified libraries were quantified with a Qubit 3.0 fluorometer, sized on a Bioanalyzer 2100, and re-quantified with the KAPA Library Quantification kit. A separate single-read 150-cycle Illumina NextSeq 550 flow cell was used to sequence each immunoSEQ 96-well plate. On the authors' methods: Because only junctional sequences without quality scores were contained in the immunoSEQ output, filtering matching that applied to full-length reads could not be performed. Sequences were annotated with PyIR, a Python wrapper for IgBLAST v1.9, using IMGT germline references to assign V/J genes and CDR3. Reads were removed for weak V/J assignments (E-value above 1e-6), missing CDR3, stop codons, out-of-frame junctions, or ambiguous translated residues. V3J clonotypes were defined as sequences sharing an identical inferred V gene, J gene, and CDR3 amino acid sequence. Percentage overlap between repertoires was computed as shared unique clonotypes divided by the size of the smaller repertoire. RTK rarefaction, the Chao1 estimator, and Recon v2.1 estimates of unobserved clonotypes were used to assess repertoire richness. Generation probabilities were computed with OLGA for all TCRbeta clonotypes obtained by the gDNA method from several donors. Sourced from immuneACCESS, this table was stored by TCRdb with only in-frame sequences that have V and J called. A share of the clones is absent; for the studies checked, an unresolved V gene accounts for under half, and the remainder has no known explanation. The V and J calls and clone size were taken over from that table, and D and trimming were inferred from the DNA. This sample comprises about 1.1 million clones, about 80% of them detected only once. Of the sample, roughly 0.9% falls within the top ten clones.

With regard to this clone: Its antigen is still unknown. No base quality values were provided; no much bigger clone lies one nucleotide off.

Donors were healthy HIV-negative adults with no recently reported acute infections or vaccinations. All donors were Caucasian adults living in Nashville, Tennessee, USA. Magnetic negative selection was used to enrich CD4+ T cells, after which naive cells were positively selected on CD45RA and the negative fraction became the memory subset. Blood was collected by leukapheresis, and PBMCs were isolated by Ficoll-Histopaque density gradient centrifugation and then cryopreserved in liquid nitrogen vapor phase. Purity and quantity of every magnetically sorted T cell population were checked by analytical flow cytometry. Genomic DNA was isolated from every sorted fraction and measured by UV absorbance on a Nanodrop 2000c. The germline V gene yields ENHRY for CDR1 and SYGVKD for CDR2. Inclusive of the bounding cysteine and phenylalanine, the CDR3 is 17 residues long. Of the read, only the CDR3 DNA is kept; its 51 bases are in frame from base 1. V is cut by 4 bases and J by 0 bases, and the space between the germline ends is 15 bases.

The sequencing sample was made of memory CD4+ T cells from PBMCs. In the paper's terms, the cell subset or site label means: CD45RA-negative fraction. This receptor was obtained from a man aged 18 to 35 in good health. Some clones in this sample may be carry-over from other donors' samples. This chain is built from TRBV10-3 and TRBJ1-4; matching of 5 bases hints at TRBD1 as the D gene. The sequenced DNA is TGTGCCATCAGTGCCGGCCTGCAGGGATCAACTAATGAAAAACTGTTTTTT. This encodes CAISAGLQGSTNEKLFF.